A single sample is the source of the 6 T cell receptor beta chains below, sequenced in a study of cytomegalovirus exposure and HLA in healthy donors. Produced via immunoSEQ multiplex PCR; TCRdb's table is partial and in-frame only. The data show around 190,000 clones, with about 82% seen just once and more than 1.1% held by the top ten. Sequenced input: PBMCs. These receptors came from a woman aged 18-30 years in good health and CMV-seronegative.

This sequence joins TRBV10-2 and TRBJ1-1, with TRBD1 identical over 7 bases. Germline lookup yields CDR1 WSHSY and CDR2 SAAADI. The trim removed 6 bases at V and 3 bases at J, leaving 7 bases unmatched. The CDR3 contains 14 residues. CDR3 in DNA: TGCGCCAGCAGCCGACAGGGATGGGACACTGAAGCTTTCTTT. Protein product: CASSRQGWDTEAFF.

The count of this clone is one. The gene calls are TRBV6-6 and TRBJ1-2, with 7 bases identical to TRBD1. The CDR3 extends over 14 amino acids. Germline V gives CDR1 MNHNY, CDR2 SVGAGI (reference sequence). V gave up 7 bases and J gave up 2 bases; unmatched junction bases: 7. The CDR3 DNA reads TGTGCCAGCACCCCACAGGGGCTCAACTATGGCTACACCTTC. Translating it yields CASTPQGLNYGYTF.

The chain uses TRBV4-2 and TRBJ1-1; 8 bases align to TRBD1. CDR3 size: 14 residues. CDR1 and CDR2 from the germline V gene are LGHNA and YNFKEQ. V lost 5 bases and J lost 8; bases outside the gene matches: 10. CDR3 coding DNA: TGTGCCAGCAGCATACCGGGACAGGCGAGAGAAGCTTTCTTT. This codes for CASSIPGQAREAFF.

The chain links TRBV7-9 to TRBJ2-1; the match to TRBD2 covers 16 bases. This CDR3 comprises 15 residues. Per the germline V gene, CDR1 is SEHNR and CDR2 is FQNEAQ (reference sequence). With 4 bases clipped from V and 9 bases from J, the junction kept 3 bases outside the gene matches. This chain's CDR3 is CASSSGLAGGSEQFF. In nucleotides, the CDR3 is TGTGCCAGCAGCTCGGGACTAGCGGGGGGGAGTGAGCAGTTCTTC.

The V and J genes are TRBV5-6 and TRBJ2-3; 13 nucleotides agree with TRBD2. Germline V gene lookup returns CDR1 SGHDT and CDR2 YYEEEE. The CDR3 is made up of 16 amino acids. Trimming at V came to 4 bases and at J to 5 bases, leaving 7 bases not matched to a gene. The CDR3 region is CASSVTSGGALDTQYF. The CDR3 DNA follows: TGTGCCAGCAGCGTAACTAGCGGGGGGGCTTTAGATACGCAGTATTTT.

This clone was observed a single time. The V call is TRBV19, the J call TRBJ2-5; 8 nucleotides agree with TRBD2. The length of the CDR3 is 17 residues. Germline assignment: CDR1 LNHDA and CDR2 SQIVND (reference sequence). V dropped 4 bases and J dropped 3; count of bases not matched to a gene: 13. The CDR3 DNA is TGTGCCAGTAGTAGCGCGCGAAGGAGCGGGGGAAAAGAGACCCAGTACTTC. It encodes CASSSARRSGGKETQYF.